This T cell receptor beta chain derives from a study of T-cell memory formation after mild COVID-19. Findings of the study overall: Clones that shrank (day 15 to 85) were balanced CD4/CD8, whereas later expanders leaned CD4+. For contracting clones, CD4+ ones sat mainly in CM and EM, CD8+ in EMRA. A subset of responding clones appeared in pre-infection memory, suggesting cross-reactive memory joined.

CDR3 length: 16 amino acids. In germline, CDR1 is SQVTM, CDR2 ANQGSEA. Trimming at V came to 7 bases and at J to 5 bases, leaving 13 bases not matched to a gene. TCRdb reprocessed the 5' RACE reads with MiXCR, giving one entry per CDR3 protein. The sample contains about 280,000 distinct CDR3 sequences, 7.5% to 9.5% of which appear only once. This clonotype was seen more than once but under ten times. As yet, its antigen is unknown. The clonotype originates from a man between 18 and 29 years old who had mild COVID-19 (a few samples of this study predate the infection). Cell type and time point are not known. What was sequenced was PBMCs or a T cell subset sorted from them (not recorded which). V gene TRBV29-1 combines with J gene TRBJ2-3; 12 positions agree with TRBD2. DNA of the CDR3: TGCAGCGGGCAGAACAGACTAGCGGGGGAGAGAGATACGCAGTATTTT. Its protein is CSGQNRLAGERDTQYF.